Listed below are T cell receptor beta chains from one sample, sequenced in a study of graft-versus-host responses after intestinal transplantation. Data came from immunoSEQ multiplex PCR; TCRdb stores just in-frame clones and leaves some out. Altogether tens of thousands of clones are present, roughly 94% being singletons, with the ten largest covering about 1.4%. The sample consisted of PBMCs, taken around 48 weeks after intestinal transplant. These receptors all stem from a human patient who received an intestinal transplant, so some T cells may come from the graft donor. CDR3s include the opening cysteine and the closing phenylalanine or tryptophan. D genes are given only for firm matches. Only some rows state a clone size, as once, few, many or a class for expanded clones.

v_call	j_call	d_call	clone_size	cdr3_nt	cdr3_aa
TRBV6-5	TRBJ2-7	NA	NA	TGTGCCAGCAGTCAGACTTCCTACGAGCAGTACTTC	CASSQTSYEQYF
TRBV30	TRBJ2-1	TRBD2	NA	TGTGCCTGGAGGAGGCCGGGACTAGCGATCAAAAATGAGCAGTTCTTC	CAWRRPGLAIKNEQFF
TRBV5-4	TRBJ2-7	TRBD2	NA	TGTGCCAGCAGCCGCGGGGGGGACAGACCGTACGAGCAGTACTTC	CASSRGGDRPYEQYF
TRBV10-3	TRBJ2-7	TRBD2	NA	TGTGCCATCAGTGAGACTAGCGGAGGCCACGAGCAGTACTTC	CAISETSGGHEQYF
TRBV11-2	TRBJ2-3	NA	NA	TGTGCCAGCAGCTTCTGGCGGGGGCCCACAGATACGCAGTATTTT	CASSFWRGPTDTQYF
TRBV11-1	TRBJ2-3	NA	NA	TGTGCCAGCAGCTTACCTCGGTCGGGTCGCACAGATACGCAGTATTTT	CASSLPRSGRTDTQYF
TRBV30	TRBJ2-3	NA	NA	TGTGCCTGGAGTGTATGGGTGGCGGGTTTTAGCACAGATACGCAGTATTTT	CAWSVWVAGFSTDTQYF
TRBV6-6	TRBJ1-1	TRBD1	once	TGTGCCAGCAGTCCACGGGACAGGAGGAACACTGAAGCTTTCTTT	CASSPRDRRNTEAFF
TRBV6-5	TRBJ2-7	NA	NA	TGTGCCAGCAGTTCAACAGCCTACGAGCAGTACTTC	CASSSTAYEQYF
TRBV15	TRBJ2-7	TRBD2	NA	TGTGCCACCAGCAGACAACCGGGACTACCCTGGGAAGAGCAGTACTTC	CATSRQPGLPWEEQYF
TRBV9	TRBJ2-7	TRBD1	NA	TGTGCCAGCAGCCAAGACAGGGGGAGCTCCTACGAGCAGTACTTC	CASSQDRGSSYEQYF
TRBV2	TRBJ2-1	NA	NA	TGTGCCAGCAGTGGGTATGGGGTGGAGCAGTTCTTC	CASSGYGVEQFF
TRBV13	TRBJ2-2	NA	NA	TGTGCCAGCAGCTCCGGGGGATCGAACACCGGGGAGCTGTTTTTT	CASSSGGSNTGELFF
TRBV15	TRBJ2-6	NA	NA	TGTGCCACCAGCAGAGATGACCCGGGAAGCTCTGGGGCCAACGTCCTGACTTTC	CATSRDDPGSSGANVLTF
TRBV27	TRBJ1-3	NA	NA	TGTGCCAGCAGTTTAACAGGGCAGGGAAACACCATATATTTT	CASSLTGQGNTIYF
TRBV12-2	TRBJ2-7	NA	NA	TGTGCAAGTCGCTTAGCGCTCGGGCCTAGCGGGAAGCTATACGAGCAGTACTTC	CASRLALGPSGKLYEQYF
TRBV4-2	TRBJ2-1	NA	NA	TGTGCCAGCAGCCAAGACCTGGCGGCTGGGCCCCTCAATGAGCAGTTCTTC	CASSQDLAAGPLNEQFF
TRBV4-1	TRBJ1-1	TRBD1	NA	TGCGCCAGCAGCCAAGCGACAGGGGTGAACACTGAAGCTTTCTTT	CASSQATGVNTEAFF
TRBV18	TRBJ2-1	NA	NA	TGTGCCAGCTCACCTGACCGGCGGGCATCCTACAATGAGCAGTTCTTC	CASSPDRRASYNEQFF
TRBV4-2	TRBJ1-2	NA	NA	TGTGCCAGCAGCCAAGAAGGCGGGCAGTTCTATGGCTACACCTTC	CASSQEGGQFYGYTF
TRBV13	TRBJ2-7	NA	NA	TGTGCCAGCAGTTACACTAGAACGAGTACCTACGAGCAGTACTTC	CASSYTRTSTYEQYF
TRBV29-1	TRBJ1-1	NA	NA	TGCAGCGTTGACCGGGGGGGGACTGAAGCTTTCTTT	CSVDRGGTEAFF
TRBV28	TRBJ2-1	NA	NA	TGTGCCAGCAGTTTATCCCCCCTCAAATCTGGCCATACCAATGAGCAGTTCTTC	CASSLSPLKSGHTNEQFF
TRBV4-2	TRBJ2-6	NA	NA	TGTGCCAGCAGCCCGACCCCAGGACAGCTGACGGCCAACGTCCTGACTTTC	CASSPTPGQLTANVLTF
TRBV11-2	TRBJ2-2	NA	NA	TGTGCCAGCAGACGCGGGACAGTAAGCACCGGGGAGCTGTTTTTT	CASRRGTVSTGELFF
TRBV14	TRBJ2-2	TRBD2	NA	TGTGCCAGCAGCCAAGATGAAGGGGGAGGGCCTAGCGGGGGGGATCTGGCCACCGGGGAGCTGTTTTTT	CASSQDEGGGPSGGDLATGELFF
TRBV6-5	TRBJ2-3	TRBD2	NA	TGTGCCAGCAGAGGCGGGGGACGTTTAGATACGCAGTATTTT	CASRGGGRLDTQYF
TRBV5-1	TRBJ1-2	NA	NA	TGCGCCAGCAGCTTGGTGGGGCGTGGCTACACCTTC	CASSLVGRGYTF
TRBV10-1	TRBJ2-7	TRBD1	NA	TGCGCCAGCAGTCCCATTGGGACAGGGGTTTACGAGCAGTACTTC	CASSPIGTGVYEQYF
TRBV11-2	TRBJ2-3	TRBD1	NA	TGTGCCAGCAGTCGAGACAGGGCGGATACGCAGTATTTT	CASSRDRADTQYF
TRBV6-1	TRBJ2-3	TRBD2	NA	TGTGCCAGCAAAGGTAGCGGGAGGCTCACAGATACGCAGTATTTT	CASKGSGRLTDTQYF
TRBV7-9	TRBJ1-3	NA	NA	TGTGCCAGCAGCTTAGCCTCGGGACGCTCTGGAAACACCATATATTTT	CASSLASGRSGNTIYF
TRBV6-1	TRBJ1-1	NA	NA	TGTGCCAGCCAGAAGAACACTGAAGCTTTCTTT	CASQKNTEAFF
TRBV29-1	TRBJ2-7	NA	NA	TGCAGCGTTGGGGGGTTCGCTCTGGACGAGCAGTACTTC	CSVGGFALDEQYF
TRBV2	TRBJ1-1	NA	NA	TGTGCCAGCAGTGTTTCAGGGGACACTGAAGCTTTCTTT	CASSVSGDTEAFF
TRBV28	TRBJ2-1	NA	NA	TGTGCCAGCAGACCTGAGGGGGAGGGACACAATGAGCAGTTCTTC	CASRPEGEGHNEQFF
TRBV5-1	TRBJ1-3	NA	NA	TGCGCCAGCAGCTTACAGGGATCAGGAAACACCATATATTTT	CASSLQGSGNTIYF
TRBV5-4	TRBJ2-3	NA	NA	TGTGCCAGCAGCTTGGCGCAGGGTGCAGATACGCAGTATTTT	CASSLAQGADTQYF
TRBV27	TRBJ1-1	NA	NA	TGTGCCAGCAGTTTCCGCGTGAACACTGAAGCTTTCTTT	CASSFRVNTEAFF
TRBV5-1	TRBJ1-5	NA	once	TGCGCCAGCAGCTTGGTTGGCGGGGATCAGCCCCAGCATTTT	CASSLVGGDQPQHF
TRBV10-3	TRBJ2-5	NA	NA	TGTGCCATCAGTGGGGTGGCAACTCAAGAGACCCAGTACTTC	CAISGVATQETQYF
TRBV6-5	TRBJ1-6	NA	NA	TGTGCCAGCAGCCGACGACAGATTAAAAATTCACCCCTCCACTTT	CASSRRQIKNSPLHF
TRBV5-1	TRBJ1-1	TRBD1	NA	TGCGCCAGCAGCTTGGCAGGGACAGACTACACTGAAGCTTTCTTT	CASSLAGTDYTEAFF
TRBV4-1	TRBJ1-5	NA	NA	TGCGCCAGCAGCCAAGTTCCAGGACTCGCTGTTAGCAATCAGCCCCAGCATTTT	CASSQVPGLAVSNQPQHF
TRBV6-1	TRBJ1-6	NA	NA	TGTGCCAGCAGTCAGGGACTCGGGGGTTCCCTCCACTTT	CASSQGLGGSLHF
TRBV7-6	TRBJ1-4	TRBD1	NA	TGTGCCAGCAGCCCCCTTTGGGGACAGGGGGAAGGGGTAACTAATGAAAAACTGTTTTTT	CASSPLWGQGEGVTNEKLFF
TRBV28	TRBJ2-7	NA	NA	TGTGCCAGCAGTTCTAGACATCCGGGCCCTGGTAGCTTC	CASSSRHPGPGSF